This TCR beta chain came from a study of shared clonotypes between healthy human individuals. General study results and limits: Only blood underwent sampling, and tissue repertoires likely differ.

Samples underwent the assay at deep level. Libraries were prepared by immunoSEQ multiplex PCR; TCRdb keeps only in-frame clonotypes and omits some of them. Here the sample spans around 1.1 million clones, around 77% being singletons. Regarding this clone: Its specificity is unknown.

The clonotype was recovered from a man aged 18 to 30 in good health. Some clones in this sample may be carry-over from other donors' samples. Sequenced input: memory CD4+ T cells from PBMCs. Described subset: CD45RA-negative fraction.

In DNA, the CDR3 is TGTGCCAGCTCACCAGGGGACCTCCTGGAGCAGTACTTC. It translates to CASSPGDLLEQYF. The chain joins TRBV18 to TRBJ2-7; D might be TRBD1 or TRBD2, each matching 5 bases. Germline V gene data show CDR1 as KGHSH and CDR2 as LQKENI. The CDR3 is made up of 13 amino acids. The V end lost 2 bases, the J end lost 7 bases, and 12 bases lay between the germline ends.